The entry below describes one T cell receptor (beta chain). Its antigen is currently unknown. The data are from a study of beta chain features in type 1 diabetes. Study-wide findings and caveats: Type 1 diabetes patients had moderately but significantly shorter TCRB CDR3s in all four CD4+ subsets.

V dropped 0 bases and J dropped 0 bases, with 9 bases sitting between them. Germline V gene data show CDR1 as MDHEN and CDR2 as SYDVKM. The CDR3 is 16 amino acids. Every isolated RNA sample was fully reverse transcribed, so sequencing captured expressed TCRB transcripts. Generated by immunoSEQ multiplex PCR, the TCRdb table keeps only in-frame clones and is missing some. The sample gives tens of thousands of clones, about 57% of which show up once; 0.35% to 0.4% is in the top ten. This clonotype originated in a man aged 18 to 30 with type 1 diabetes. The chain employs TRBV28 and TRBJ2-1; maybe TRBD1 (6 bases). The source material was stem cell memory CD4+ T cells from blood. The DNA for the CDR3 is TGTGCCAGCAGTTTATGGAGGGGGAGCTCCTACAATGAGCAGTTCTTC. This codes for CASSLWRGSSYNEQFF.